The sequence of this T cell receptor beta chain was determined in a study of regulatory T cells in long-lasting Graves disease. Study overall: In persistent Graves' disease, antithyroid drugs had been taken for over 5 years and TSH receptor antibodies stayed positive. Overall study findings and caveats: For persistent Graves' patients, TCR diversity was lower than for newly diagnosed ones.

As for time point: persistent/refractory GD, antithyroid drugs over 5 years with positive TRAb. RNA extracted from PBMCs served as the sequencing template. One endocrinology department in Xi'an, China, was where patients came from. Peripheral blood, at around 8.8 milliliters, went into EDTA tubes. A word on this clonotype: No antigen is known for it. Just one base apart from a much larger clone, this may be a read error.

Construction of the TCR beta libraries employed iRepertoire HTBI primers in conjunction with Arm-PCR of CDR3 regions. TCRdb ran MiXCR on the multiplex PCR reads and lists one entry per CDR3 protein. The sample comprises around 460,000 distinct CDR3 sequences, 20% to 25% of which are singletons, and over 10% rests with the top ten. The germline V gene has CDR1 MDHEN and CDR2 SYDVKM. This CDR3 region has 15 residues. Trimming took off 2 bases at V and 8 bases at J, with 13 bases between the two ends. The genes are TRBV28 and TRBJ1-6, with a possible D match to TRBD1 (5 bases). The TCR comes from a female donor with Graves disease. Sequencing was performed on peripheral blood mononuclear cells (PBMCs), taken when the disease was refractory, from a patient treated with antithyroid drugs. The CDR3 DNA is TGTGCCAGCAGTTTAGCTGCAGGGAAGGATTCACCCCTCCACTTT. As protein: CASSLAAGKDSPLHF.